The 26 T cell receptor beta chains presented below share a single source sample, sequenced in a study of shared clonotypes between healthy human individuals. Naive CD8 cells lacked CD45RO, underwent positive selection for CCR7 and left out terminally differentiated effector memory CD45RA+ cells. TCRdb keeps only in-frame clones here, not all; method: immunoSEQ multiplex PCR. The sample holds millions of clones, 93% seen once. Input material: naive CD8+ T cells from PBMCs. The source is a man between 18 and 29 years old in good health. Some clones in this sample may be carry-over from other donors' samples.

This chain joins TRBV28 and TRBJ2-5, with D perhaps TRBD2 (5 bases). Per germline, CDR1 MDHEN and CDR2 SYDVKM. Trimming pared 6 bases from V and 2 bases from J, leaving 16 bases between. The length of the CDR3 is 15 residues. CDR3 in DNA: TGTGCCAGCAGCCCAACCCCTGAGGGACAAGAGACCCAGTACTTC. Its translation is CASSPTPEGQETQYF.

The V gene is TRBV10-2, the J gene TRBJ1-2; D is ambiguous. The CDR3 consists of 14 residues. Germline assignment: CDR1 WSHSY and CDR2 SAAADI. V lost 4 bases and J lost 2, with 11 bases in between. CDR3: CASSGEGLNYGYTF. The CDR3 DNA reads TGCGCCAGCAGTGGTGAGGGCCTCAACTATGGCTACACCTTC.

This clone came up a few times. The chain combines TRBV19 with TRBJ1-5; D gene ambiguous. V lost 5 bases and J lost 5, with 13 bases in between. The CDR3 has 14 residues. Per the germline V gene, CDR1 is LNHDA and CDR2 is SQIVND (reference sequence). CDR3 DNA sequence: TGTGCCAGTAGTCTCGTAAGTTTGGATCAGCCCCAGCATTTT. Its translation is CASSLVSLDQPQHF.

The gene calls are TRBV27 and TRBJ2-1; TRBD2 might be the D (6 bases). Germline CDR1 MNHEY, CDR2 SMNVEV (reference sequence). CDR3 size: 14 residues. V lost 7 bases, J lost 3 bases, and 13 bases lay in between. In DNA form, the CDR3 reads TGTGCCAGCACTTGGGGGACTCACTACAATGAGCAGTTCTTC. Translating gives CASTWGTHYNEQFF.

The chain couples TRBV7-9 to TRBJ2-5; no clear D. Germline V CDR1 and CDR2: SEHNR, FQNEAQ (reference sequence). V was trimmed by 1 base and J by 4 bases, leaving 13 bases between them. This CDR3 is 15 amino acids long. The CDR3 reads CASSLGKGSRETQYF. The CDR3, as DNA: TGTGCCAGCAGCTTAGGGAAGGGTTCAAGAGAGACCCAGTACTTC.

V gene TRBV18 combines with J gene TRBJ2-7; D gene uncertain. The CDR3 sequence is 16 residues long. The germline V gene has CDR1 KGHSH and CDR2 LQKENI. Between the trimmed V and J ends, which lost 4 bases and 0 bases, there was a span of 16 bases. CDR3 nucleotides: TGTGCCAGCTCACAGAGGACGGATATGAGCTCCTACGAGCAGTACTTC. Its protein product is CASSQRTDMSSYEQYF.

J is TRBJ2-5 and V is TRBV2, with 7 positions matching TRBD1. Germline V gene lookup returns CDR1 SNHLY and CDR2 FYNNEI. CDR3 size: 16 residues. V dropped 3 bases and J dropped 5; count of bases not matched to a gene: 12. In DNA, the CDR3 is TGTGCCAGCAGTGAGGGTCCAGGGGGACCGGTGGAGACCCAGTACTTC. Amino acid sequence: CASSEGPGGPVETQYF.

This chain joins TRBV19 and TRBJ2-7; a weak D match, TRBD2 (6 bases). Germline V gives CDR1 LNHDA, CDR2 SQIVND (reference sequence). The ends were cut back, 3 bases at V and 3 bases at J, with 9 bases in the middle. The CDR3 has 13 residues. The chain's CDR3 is CASSMSGVYEQYF. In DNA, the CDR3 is TGTGCCAGTAGTATGTCGGGAGTCTACGAGCAGTACTTC.

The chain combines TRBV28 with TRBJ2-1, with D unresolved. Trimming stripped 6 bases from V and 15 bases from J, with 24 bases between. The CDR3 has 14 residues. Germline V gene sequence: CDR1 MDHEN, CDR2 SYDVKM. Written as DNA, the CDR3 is TGTGCCAGCAGCTTTTCGGGCCGCGACCGTGGACGGTTCTTC. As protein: CASSFSGRDRGRFF. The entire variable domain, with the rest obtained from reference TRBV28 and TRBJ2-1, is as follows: DVKVTQSSRYLVKRTGEKVFLECVQDMDHENMFWYRQDPGLGLRLIYFSYDVKMKEKGDIPEGYSVSREKKERFSLILESASTNQTSMYLCASSFSGRDRGRFFGPGTRLTVL.

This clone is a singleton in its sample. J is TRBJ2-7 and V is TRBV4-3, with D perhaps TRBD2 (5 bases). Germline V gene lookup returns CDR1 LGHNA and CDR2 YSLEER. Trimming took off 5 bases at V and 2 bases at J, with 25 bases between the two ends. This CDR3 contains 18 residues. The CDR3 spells CASSTSHMLERRTYEQYF. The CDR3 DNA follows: TGCGCCAGCAGCACCTCCCATATGTTGGAGCGGCGAACCTACGAGCAGTACTTC.

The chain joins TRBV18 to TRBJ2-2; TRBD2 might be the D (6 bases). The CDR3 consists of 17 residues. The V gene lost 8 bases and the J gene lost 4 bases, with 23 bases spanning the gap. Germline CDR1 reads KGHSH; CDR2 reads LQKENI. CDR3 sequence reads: CASPNQGLLGSTGELFF. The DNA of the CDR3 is TGTGCCAGCCCTAATCAGGGACTCCTGGGGAGCACCGGGGAGCTGTTTTTT.

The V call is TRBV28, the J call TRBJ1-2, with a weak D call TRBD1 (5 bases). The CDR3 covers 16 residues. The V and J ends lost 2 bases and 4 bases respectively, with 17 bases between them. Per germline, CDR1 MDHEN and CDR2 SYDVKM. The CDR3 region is CASSLNYGPGAYGYTF. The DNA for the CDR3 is TGTGCCAGCAGTTTAAATTACGGTCCCGGGGCCTATGGCTACACCTTC.

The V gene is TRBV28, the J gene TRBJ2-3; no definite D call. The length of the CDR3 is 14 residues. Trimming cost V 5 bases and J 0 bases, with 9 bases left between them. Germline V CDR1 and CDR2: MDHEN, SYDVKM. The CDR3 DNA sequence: TGTGCCAGCAGTCCTACGGCCAGCACAGATACGCAGTATTTT. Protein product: CASSPTASTDTQYF.

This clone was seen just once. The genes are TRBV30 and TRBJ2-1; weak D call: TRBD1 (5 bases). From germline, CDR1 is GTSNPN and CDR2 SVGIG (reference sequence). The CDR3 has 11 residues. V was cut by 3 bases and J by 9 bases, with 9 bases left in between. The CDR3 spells CAWSWGFEQFF. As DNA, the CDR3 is TGTGCCTGGAGCTGGGGCTTTGAGCAGTTCTTC.

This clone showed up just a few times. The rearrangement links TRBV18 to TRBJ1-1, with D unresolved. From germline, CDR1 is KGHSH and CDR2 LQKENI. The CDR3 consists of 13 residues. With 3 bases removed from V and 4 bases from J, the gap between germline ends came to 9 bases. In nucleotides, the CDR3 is TGTGCCAGCTCACCGGAGGACCTCACTGAAGCTTTCTTT. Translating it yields CASSPEDLTEAFF.

CDR3 in amino acids: CASSLGKNSGHEQFF. CDR3 DNA sequence: TGTGCCAGCAGCTTAGGGAAGAATAGTGGCCATGAGCAGTTCTTC. This sequence joins TRBV7-6 and TRBJ2-1, with no clear D. The V end lost 1 base, the J end lost 8 bases, and 15 bases lay between the germline ends. Germline CDR1 and CDR2: SGHVS and FNYEAQ. The CDR3 is 15 amino acids.

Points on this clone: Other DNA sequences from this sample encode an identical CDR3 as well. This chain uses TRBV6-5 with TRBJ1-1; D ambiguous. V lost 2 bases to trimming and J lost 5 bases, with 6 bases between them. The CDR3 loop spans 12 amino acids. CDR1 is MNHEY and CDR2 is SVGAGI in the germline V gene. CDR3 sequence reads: CASSYAGTEAFF. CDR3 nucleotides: TGTGCCAGCAGTTACGCGGGGACTGAAGCTTTCTTT.

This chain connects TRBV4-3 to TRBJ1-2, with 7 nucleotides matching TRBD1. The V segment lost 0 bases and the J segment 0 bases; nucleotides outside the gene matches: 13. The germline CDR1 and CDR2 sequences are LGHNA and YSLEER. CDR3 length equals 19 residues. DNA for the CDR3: TGCGCCAGCAGCCAAGATAGAGGCAGGGGGAACCTCCCTAACTATGGCTACACCTTC. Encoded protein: CASSQDRGRGNLPNYGYTF.

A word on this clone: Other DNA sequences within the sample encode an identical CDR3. This CDR3 reads CASSWGTGSYEQYF. As DNA, the CDR3 is TGTGCCAGCAGTTGGGGGACAGGGTCCTACGAGCAGTACTTC. The V and J genes are TRBV27 and TRBJ2-7; the match to TRBD1 covers 9 bases. From germline, CDR1 is MNHEY and CDR2 SMNVEV (reference sequence). This CDR3 is 14 amino acids long. The ends lost 4 bases at V and 1 base at J; junction bases unmatched: 2.

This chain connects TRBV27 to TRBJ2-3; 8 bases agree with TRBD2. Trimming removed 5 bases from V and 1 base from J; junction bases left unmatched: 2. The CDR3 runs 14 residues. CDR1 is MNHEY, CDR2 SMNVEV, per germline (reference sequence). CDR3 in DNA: TGTGCCAGCAGTATACTAGCGGGCACAGATACGCAGTATTTT. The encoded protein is CASSILAGTDTQYF.

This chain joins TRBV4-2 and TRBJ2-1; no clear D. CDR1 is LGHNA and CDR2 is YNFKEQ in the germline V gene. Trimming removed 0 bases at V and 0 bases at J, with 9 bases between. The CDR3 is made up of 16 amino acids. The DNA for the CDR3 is TGTGCCAGCAGCCAAGATGGGAAGGGCTCCTACAATGAGCAGTTCTTC. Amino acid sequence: CASSQDGKGSYNEQFF.

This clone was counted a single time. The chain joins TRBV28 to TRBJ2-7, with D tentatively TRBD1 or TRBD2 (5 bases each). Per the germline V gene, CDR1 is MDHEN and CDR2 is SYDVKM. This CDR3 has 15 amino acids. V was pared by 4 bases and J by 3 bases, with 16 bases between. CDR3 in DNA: TGTGCCAGCAGTTCACTGGGACCGGGAATCTACGAGCAGTACTTC. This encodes CASSSLGPGIYEQYF.

The CDR3 DNA is TGTGCCTGGACCCCTAAAGGTGAAGCTTTCTTT. Its translation: CAWTPKGEAFF. The chain joins TRBV30 to TRBJ1-1; D is ambiguous. CDR1 and CDR2 (germline): GTSNPN, SVGIG (reference sequence). The CDR3 totals 11 residues. V was trimmed by 4 bases and J by 7 bases, leaving 10 bases between them. Together with reference TRBV30 and TRBJ1-1, the CDR3 gives the full variable domain: SQTIHQWPATLVQPVGSPLSLECTVEGTSNPNLYWYRQAAGRGLQLLFYSVGIGQISSEVPQNLSASRPQDRQFILSSKKLLLSDSGFYLCAWTPKGEAFFGQGTRLTVV.

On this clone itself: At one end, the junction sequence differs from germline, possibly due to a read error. The CDR3 sequence: CASSEDGGRDTGELFF. The DNA for the CDR3 is TGTGCCAGCAGCGAAGACGGCGGGAGAGACACCGGGGAGCTGTTTTTT. J is TRBJ2-2 and V is TRBV4-2; TRBD2 matches 7 bases. The CDR3 length is 16 residues. Germline assignment: CDR1 LGHNA and CDR2 YNFKEQ.

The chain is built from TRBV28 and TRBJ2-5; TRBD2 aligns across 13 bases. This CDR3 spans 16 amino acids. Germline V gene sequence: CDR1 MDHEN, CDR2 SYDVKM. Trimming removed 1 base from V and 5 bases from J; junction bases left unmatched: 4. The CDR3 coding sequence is TGTGCCAGCAGTTTATCACTAGCGGGAGGGCCTGAGACCCAGTACTTC. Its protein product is CASSLSLAGGPETQYF. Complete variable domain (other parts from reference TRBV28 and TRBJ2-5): DVKVTQSSRYLVKRTGEKVFLECVQDMDHENMFWYRQDPGLGLRLIYFSYDVKMKEKGDIPEGYSVSREKKERFSLILESASTNQTSMYLCASSLSLAGGPETQYFGPGTRLLVL.

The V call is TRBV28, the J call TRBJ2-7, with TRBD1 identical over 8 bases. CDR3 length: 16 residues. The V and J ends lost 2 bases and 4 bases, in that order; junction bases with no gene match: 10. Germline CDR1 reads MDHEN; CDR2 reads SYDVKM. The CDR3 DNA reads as TGTGCCAGCAGTTTAGGACAGACAGGGGCTCGGTACGAGCAGTACTTC. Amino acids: CASSLGQTGARYEQYF.